The entry below describes one T cell receptor (beta chain). The data stem from a study of cytomegalovirus exposure and HLA in healthy donors. It was with 60 Vbeta and 13 Jbeta primers that the PCR ran. Assay: immunoSEQ multiplex PCR; the TCRdb copy retains only in-frame clones and omits some. This sample contains 70,000 or so clones. The CDR3 runs to 16 residues. The receptor was derived from a female donor in good health and CMV-seropositive. V gene TRBV1 combines with J gene TRBJ2-1; whether TRBD2, the table's D call, matches the DNA was not checked. TRBV1 is a pseudogene. Sequencing was carried out using PBMCs. This chain's CDR3 is CTSSQDPARETGEQFF. CDR3 nucleotides: TGCACCAGCAGCCAAGATCCGGCGCGGGAGACGGGTGAGCAGTTCTTC.